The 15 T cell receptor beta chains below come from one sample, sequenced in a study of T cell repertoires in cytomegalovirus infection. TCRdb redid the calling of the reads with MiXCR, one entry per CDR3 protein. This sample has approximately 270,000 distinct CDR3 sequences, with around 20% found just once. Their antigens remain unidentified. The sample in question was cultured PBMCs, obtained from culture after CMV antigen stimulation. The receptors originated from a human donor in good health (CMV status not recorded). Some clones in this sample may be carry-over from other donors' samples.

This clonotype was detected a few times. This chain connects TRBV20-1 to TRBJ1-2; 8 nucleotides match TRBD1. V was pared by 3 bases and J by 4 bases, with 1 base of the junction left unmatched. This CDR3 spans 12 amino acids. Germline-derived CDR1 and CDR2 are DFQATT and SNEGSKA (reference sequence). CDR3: CSASTGGYGYTF. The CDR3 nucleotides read TGCAGTGCTAGCACAGGGGGCTATGGCTACACCTTC.

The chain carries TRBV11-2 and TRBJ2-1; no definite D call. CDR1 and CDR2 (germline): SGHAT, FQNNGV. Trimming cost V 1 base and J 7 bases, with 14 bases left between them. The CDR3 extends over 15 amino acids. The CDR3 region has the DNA TGTGCCAGCAGCTTAGGCGTACGCGGATTAAATGAGCAGTTCTTC. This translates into CASSLGVRGLNEQFF.

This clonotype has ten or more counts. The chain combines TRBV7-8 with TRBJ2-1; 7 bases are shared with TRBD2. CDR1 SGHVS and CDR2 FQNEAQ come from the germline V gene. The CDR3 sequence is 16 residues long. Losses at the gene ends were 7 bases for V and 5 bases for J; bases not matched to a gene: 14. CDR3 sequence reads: CASTLRGGRDNNEQFF. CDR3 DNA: TGTGCCAGCACCCTTAGGGGCGGGAGAGACAACAATGAGCAGTTCTTC.

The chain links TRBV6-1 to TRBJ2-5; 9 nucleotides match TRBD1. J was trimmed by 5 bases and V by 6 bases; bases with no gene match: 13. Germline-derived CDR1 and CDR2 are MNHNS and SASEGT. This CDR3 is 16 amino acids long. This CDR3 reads CASSRPQGAIIETQYF. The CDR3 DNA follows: TGTGCCAGCAGCAGACCACAGGGGGCCATTATCGAGACCCAGTACTTC.

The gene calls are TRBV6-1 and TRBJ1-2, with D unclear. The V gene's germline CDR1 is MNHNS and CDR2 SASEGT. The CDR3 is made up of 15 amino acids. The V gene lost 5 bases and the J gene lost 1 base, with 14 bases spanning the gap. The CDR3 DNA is TGTGCCAGCAGTTATGAGGGCGGATTTAACTATGGCTACACCTTC. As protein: CASSYEGGFNYGYTF.

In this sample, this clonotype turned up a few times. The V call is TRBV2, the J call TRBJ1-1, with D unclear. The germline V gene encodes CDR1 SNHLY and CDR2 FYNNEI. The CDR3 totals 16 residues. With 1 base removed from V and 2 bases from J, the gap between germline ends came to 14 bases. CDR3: CASSEGLGRPNTEAFF. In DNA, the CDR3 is TGTGCCAGCAGTGAAGGCTTAGGCAGACCCAACACTGAAGCTTTCTTT.

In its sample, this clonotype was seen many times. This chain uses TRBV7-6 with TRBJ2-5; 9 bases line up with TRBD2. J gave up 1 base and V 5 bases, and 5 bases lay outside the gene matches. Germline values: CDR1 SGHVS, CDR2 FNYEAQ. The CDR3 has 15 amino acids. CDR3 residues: CASSTQTSGQETQYF. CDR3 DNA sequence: TGTGCCAGCAGCACCCAGACTAGCGGCCAAGAGACCCAGTACTTC.

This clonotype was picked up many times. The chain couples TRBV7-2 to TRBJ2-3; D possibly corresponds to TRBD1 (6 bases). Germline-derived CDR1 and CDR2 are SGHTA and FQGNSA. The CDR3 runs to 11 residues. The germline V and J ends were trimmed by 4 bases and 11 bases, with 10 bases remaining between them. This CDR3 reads CASSSGDKQYF. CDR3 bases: TGTGCCAGCAGCTCCGGGGACAAGCAGTATTTT.

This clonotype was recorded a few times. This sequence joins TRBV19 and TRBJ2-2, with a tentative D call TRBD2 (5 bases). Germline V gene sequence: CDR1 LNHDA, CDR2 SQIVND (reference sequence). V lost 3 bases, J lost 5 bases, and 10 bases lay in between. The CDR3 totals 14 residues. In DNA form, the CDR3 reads TGTGCCAGTAGTATCGGGGAATGGACCGGGGAGCTGTTTTTT. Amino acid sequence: CASSIGEWTGELFF.

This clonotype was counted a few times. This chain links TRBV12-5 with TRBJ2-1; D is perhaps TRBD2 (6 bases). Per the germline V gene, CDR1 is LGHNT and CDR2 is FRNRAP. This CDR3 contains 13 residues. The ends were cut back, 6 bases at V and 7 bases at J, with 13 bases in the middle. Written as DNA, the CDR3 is TGTGCTAGTGGAACGAACGGGAGAAATGAGCAGTTCTTC. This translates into CASGTNGRNEQFF.

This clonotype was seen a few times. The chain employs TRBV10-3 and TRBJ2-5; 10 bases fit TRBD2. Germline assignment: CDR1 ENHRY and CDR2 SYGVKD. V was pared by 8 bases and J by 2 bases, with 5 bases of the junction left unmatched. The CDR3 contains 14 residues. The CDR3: CAIGLADPQETQYF. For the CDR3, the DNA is TGTGCCATCGGACTAGCGGACCCTCAAGAGACCCAGTACTTC.

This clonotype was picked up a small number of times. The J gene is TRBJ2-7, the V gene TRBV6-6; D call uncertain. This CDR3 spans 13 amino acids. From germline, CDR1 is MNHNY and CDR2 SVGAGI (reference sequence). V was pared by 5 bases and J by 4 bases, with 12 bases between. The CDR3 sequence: CASSERGSYEQYV. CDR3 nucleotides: TGTGCCAGCAGTGAGCGAGGTTCATACGAGCAGTACGTC.

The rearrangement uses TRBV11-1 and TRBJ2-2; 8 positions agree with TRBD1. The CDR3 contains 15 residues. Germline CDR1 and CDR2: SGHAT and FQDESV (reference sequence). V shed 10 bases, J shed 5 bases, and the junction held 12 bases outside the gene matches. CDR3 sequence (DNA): TGTGCCAACTGGACAGGGCTTATTTCGACCGGGGAGCTGTTTTTT. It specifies CANWTGLISTGELFF.

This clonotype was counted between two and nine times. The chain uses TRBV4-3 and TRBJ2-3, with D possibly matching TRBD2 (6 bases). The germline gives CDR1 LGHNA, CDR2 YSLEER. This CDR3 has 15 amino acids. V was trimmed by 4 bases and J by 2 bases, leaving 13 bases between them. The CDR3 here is CASSRMRGTTDTQYF. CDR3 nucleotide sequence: TGCGCCAGCAGCCGGATGCGGGGAACCACAGATACGCAGTATTTT.

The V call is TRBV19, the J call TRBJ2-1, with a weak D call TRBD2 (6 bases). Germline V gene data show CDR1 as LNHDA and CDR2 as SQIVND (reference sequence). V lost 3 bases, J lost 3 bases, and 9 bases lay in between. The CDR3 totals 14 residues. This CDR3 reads CASSMREVYNEQFF. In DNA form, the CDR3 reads TGTGCCAGTAGTATGAGGGAGGTCTACAATGAGCAGTTCTTC.